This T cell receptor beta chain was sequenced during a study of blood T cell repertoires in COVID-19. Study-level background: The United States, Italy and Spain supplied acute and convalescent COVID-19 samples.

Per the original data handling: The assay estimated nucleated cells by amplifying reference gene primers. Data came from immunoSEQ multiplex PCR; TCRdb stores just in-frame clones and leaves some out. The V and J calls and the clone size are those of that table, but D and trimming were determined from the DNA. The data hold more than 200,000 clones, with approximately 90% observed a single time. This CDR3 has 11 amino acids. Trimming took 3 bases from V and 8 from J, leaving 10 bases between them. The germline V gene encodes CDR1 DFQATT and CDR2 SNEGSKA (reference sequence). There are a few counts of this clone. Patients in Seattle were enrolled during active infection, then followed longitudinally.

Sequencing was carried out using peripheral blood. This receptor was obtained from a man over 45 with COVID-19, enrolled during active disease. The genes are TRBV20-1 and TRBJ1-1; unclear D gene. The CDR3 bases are TGCAGTGCTAGTCCTAATGCGGAAGCTTTCTTT. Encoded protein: CSASPNAEAFF.